The 20 T cell receptor beta chains given below trace back to one sample, sequenced in a study of blood T cell repertoires in COVID-19. Some clones are missing from TCRdb's copy, which holds only in-frame ones; the method was immunoSEQ multiplex PCR. The sample includes some 120,000 clones, approximately 82% of them seen just once. The material sequenced was peripheral blood. The receptors originated from a young man with acute or convalescent COVID-19.

This chain links TRBV5-4 with TRBJ1-5; tentative D call: TRBD1 (6 bases). Germline CDR1 is SGHNT and CDR2 is YYREEE (reference sequence). The CDR3 totals 12 residues. V lost 4 bases to trimming and J lost 9 bases, with 11 bases between them. The CDR3 sequence is CASSADSGPQHF. In DNA form, the CDR3 reads TGTGCCAGCAGCGCGGACAGCGGGCCCCAGCATTTT. The whole variable domain, remainder taken from reference TRBV5-4 and TRBJ1-5, is ETGVTQSPTHLIKTRGQQVTLRCSSQSGHNTVSWYQQALGQGPQFIFQYYREEENGRGNFPPRFSGLQFPNYSSELNVNALELDDSALYLCASSADSGPQHFGDGTRLSIL.

The CDR3 is CASTDGGWNTEAFF. CDR3 nucleotides: TGTGCCAGTACCGACGGGGGGTGGAACACTGAAGCTTTCTTT. The chain combines TRBV19 with TRBJ1-1, with D tentatively TRBD1 (5 bases). Trimming took off 7 bases at V and 1 base at J, with 13 bases between the two ends. This CDR3 is 14 amino acids long. Germline CDR1 LNHDA, CDR2 SQIVND (reference sequence). Full variable domain (remainder filled in from reference TRBV19 and TRBJ1-1): DGGITQSPKYLFRKEGQNVTLSCEQNLNHDAMYWYRQDPGQGLRLIYYSQIVNDFQKGDIAEGYSVSREKKESFPLTVTSAQKNPTAFYLCASTDGGWNTEAFFGQGTRLTVV.

The DNA of the CDR3 is TGTGCCAGCAGCTTAACCGGGACTAGCAATGAGCAGTTCTTC. It translates to CASSLTGTSNEQFF. This chain uses TRBV5-6 with TRBJ2-1, with 8 bases lining up with TRBD2. V shed 2 bases and J 6 bases; nucleotides not matched to a gene: 4. Germline V gene sequence: CDR1 SGHDT, CDR2 YYEEEE. The CDR3 spans 14 residues.

This clone was detected only once. This rearrangement joins TRBV2 to TRBJ2-5; D not resolved. The V gene lost 4 bases and the J gene lost 2 bases, with 5 bases spanning the gap. The CDR3 is made up of 12 amino acids. Germline loops: CDR1 SNHLY, CDR2 FYNNEI. This CDR3 is CASSVSQETQYF. DNA of the CDR3: TGTGCCAGCAGTGTCAGTCAAGAGACCCAGTACTTC. The full variable domain, completed using reference TRBV2 and TRBJ2-5, is EPEVTQTPSHQVTQMGQEVILRCVPISNHLYFYWYRQILGQKVEFLVSFYNNEISEKSEIFDDQFSVERPDGSNFTLKIRSTKLEDSAMYFCASSVSQETQYFGPGTRLLVL.

This clone was seen only once. The chain employs TRBV6-5 and TRBJ1-3, with 7 bases aligning to TRBD1. The CDR3 runs 14 residues. CDR1 MNHEY and CDR2 SVGAGI come from the germline V gene. Trimming at V came to 6 bases and at J to 4 bases, leaving 6 bases not matched to a gene. As DNA, the CDR3 is TGTGCCAGCAGACGCCAACAGGGGGGAAACACCATATATTTT. The encoded protein is CASRRQQGGNTIYF.

This chain links TRBV2 with TRBJ2-7; D may be TRBD2 (6 bases). Trimming pared 11 bases from V and 3 bases from J, leaving 14 bases between. This CDR3 has 12 amino acids. CDR1 and CDR2 (germline): SNHLY, FYNNEI. The CDR3 DNA sequence: TGTGCCGCAAACACGGGGGACTACGAGCAGTACGTC. Translated, it gives CAANTGDYEQYV.

The J gene is TRBJ1-5, the V gene TRBV10-3, with 8 bases lining up with TRBD1. The V segment lost 6 bases and the J segment 0 bases; nucleotides outside the gene matches: 1. The germline gives CDR1 ENHRY, CDR2 SYGVKD. The CDR3 spans 14 residues. The CDR3 bases are TGTGCCATCAGCGACAGGGGTAGCAATCAGCCCCAGCATTTT. Its protein product is CAISDRGSNQPQHF.

The chain has TRBV27 and TRBJ1-1, with D perhaps matching TRBD1 (6 bases). There are 14 residues in the CDR3. Germline CDR1 is MNHEY and CDR2 is SMNVEV (reference sequence). Trimming removed 2 bases from V and 6 bases from J, with 13 bases in between. The CDR3 nucleotides are TGTGCCAGCAGTTTAAGGGGGACGCTAGCTGAAGCTTTCTTT. Translated, it gives CASSLRGTLAEAFF.

The rearrangement links TRBV7-9 to TRBJ1-1; 8 bases are a match to TRBD1. This CDR3 contains 18 residues. Germline V gene data show CDR1 as SEHNR and CDR2 as FQNEAQ (reference sequence). J was trimmed by 6 bases and V by 1 base; bases with no gene match: 16. This CDR3 is CASSLDGTGLSVKPEAFF. Written as DNA, the CDR3 is TGTGCCAGCAGCTTAGACGGGACAGGACTTAGTGTTAAACCTGAAGCTTTCTTT.

The chain couples TRBV6-5 to TRBJ1-2, with D perhaps TRBD1 (6 bases). Germline values: CDR1 MNHEY, CDR2 SVGAGI. V lost 7 bases and J 1 base, leaving 16 bases between the germline ends. The CDR3 has 15 amino acids. Here the CDR3 reads CASTNRVRHNYGYTF. The CDR3 DNA reads TGTGCCAGCACCAACAGGGTCCGTCATAACTATGGCTACACCTTC.

The V gene is TRBV11-3, the J gene TRBJ2-2; 12 bases match TRBD2. The CDR3 is made up of 16 amino acids. With V trimmed by 3 bases and J by 6 bases, 5 bases remained unmatched. CDR1 is SGHNT and CDR2 is YENEEA in the germline V gene. The CDR3 DNA follows: TGTGCCAGCAGCTTTCCTAGCGGGAGGGAGGCCGGGGAGCTGTTTTTT. It yields the protein CASSFPSGREAGELFF.

The chain combines TRBV27 with TRBJ1-1, with a weak D call TRBD1 (5 bases). V dropped 6 bases and J dropped 1 base, with 9 bases sitting between them. This CDR3 has 13 amino acids. Germline V lookup: CDR1 MNHEY, CDR2 SMNVEV (reference sequence). CDR3 coding DNA: TGTGCCAGCAGGCAGGGCCGGAACACTGAAGCTTTCTTT. This translates into CASRQGRNTEAFF.

The chain combines TRBV6-5 with TRBJ1-5; D gene ambiguous. The CDR3 covers 12 residues. Germline-derived CDR1 and CDR2 are MNHEY and SVGAGI. V was trimmed by 6 bases and J by 6 bases, leaving 9 bases between them. The CDR3 spells CASSRGGQPQHF. CDR3 DNA: TGTGCCAGCAGCCGGGGAGGTCAGCCCCAGCATTTT.

The chain joins TRBV6-2 or TRBV6-3 to TRBJ2-7, with D possibly TRBD1 on 6 matching bases. CDR3 size: 17 residues. The germline gives CDR1 MNHEY, CDR2 SVGEGT. Trimming cost V 5 bases and J 0 bases, with 20 bases left between them. The CDR3 sequence: CASSSFAGALNSYEQYF. The CDR3 DNA is TGTGCCAGCAGTAGTTTCGCAGGGGCGCTAAACTCCTACGAGCAGTACTTC.

The chain links TRBV18 to TRBJ1-1; D remains unclear. The germline V gene has CDR1 KGHSH and CDR2 LQKENI. The CDR3 runs 16 residues. The ends were cut back, 3 bases at V and 4 bases at J, with 18 bases in the middle. As DNA, the CDR3 is TGTGCCAGCTCACCGGGCATCAGTGAGGGATCCACTGAAGCTTTCTTT. It is translated as CASSPGISEGSTEAFF.

V is TRBV12-3 or TRBV12-4 and J is TRBJ2-7; D not certain. The V and J ends lost 4 bases and 3 bases respectively, with 7 bases between them. CDR3 length: 12 residues. The CDR3: CASSSGVYEQYV. The CDR3 DNA sequence: TGTGCCAGCAGTTCAGGCGTCTACGAGCAGTACGTC.

This clone was recorded once. The chain combines TRBV5-1 with TRBJ1-1; D is undetermined. CDR1 and CDR2 (germline): SGHRS, YFSETQ. V was shortened by 0 bases and J by 1 base, with 7 bases between the two germline ends. CDR3 length equals 14 residues. CDR3 DNA sequence: TGCGCCAGCAGCTTGGGCGGTCAGAACACTGAAGCTTTCTTT. As protein: CASSLGGQNTEAFF.

A single count supports this clone. V gene TRBV6-5 combines with J gene TRBJ2-3; 9 nucleotides match TRBD2. The CDR3 is 15 amino acids. CDR1 and CDR2 (germline): MNHEY, SVGAGI. The junction had 12 bases not matched to a gene; V was cut back by 10 bases and J by 4 bases. The CDR3 DNA follows: TGTGCCACCCACTCAGGGGCGGGGGGGCCAGATACGCAGTATTTT. As protein: CATHSGAGGPDTQYF.

J is TRBJ1-5 and V is TRBV6-6; D gene ambiguous. The germline V and J ends were trimmed by 7 bases and 6 bases, with 19 bases remaining between them. There are 15 residues in the CDR3. Germline values: CDR1 MNHNY, CDR2 SVGAGI (reference sequence). The CDR3 loop reads CASNNLRDKGQPQHF. The CDR3, as DNA: TGTGCCAGCAACAACCTCCGGGATAAAGGTCAGCCCCAGCATTTT.

The rearrangement uses TRBV6-6 and TRBJ2-3; the match to TRBD2 covers 10 bases. With V trimmed by 6 bases and J by 6 bases, 6 bases remained unmatched. Germline loops: CDR1 MNHNY, CDR2 SVGAGI (reference sequence). The CDR3 totals 14 residues. For the CDR3, the DNA is TGTGCCAGCAGCTTACTAGCGGGACCCGATACGCAGTATTTT. Its translation: CASSLLAGPDTQYF.